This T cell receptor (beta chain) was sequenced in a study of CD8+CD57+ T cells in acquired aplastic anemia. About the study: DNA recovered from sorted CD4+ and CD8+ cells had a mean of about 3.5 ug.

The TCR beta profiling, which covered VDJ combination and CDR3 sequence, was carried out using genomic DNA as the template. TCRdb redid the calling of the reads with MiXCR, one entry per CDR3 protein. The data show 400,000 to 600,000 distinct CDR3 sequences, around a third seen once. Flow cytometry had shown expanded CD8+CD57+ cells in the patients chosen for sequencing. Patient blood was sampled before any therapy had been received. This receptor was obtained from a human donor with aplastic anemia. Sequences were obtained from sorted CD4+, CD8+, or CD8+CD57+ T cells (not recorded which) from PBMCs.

The CDR3 DNA sequence: TGTGCTAGTGGTTCCGGGACAGGGGATGAAAAACTGTTTTTT. This translates into CASGSGTGDEKLFF. The V and J genes are TRBV12-5 and TRBJ1-4; 10 nucleotides match TRBD1. The CDR3 is 14 amino acids. Germline assignment: CDR1 LGHNT and CDR2 FRNRAP. V was pared by 4 bases and J by 6 bases, with 2 bases of the junction left unmatched.